The 24 T cell receptor beta chains given below trace back to one sample, sequenced in a study of T cells in Graves' hyperthyroidism and ophthalmopathy. From RNA transcripts, TCR beta CDR3 regions were amplified. HTBI primers were used for first-round RT-PCR of the TCR CDR3. Each CDR3 protein is one row after TCRdb ran MiXCR on the multiplex PCR reads. The sample yields around 500,000 distinct CDR3 sequences, approximately 14% seen once. The specimen was blood. The source of these receptors is a woman in her forties with Graves' hyperthyroidism.

Concerning this clonotype itself: The final CDR3 position lacks the conserved phenylalanine or tryptophan, pointing to a likely read error. The chain links TRBV28 to TRBJ1-2; the match to TRBD1 covers 10 bases. V was pared by 6 bases and J by 3 bases, with 7 bases of the junction left unmatched. This CDR3 contains 15 residues. Looked up from germline, CDR1 is MDHEN and CDR2 is SYDVKM. The CDR3 sequence is CASSTPGQGDYGYTS. In DNA, the CDR3 is TGTGCCAGCAGCACCCCCGGACAGGGGGACTATGGCTACACCTCC.

This clonotype came up many times. The chain combines TRBV28 with TRBJ2-5; TRBD2 aligns across 13 bases. CDR3 size: 14 residues. Germline V gene lookup returns CDR1 MDHEN and CDR2 SYDVKM. Germline trimming cut 6 bases from V and 5 bases from J; bases unmatched to any gene: 3. The CDR3 reads CASRLAGGPETQYF. Written as DNA, the CDR3 is TGTGCCAGCAGACTAGCGGGAGGGCCGGAGACCCAGTACTTC.

The chain carries TRBV12-3 or TRBV12-4 and TRBJ2-1, with 8 bases aligning to TRBD2. Germline trimming cut 1 base from V and 4 bases from J; bases unmatched to any gene: 3. This CDR3 has 15 residues. The CDR3 loop reads CASSLDREGYNEQFF. The CDR3 coding sequence is TGTGCCAGCAGTTTAGACCGGGAGGGTTACAATGAGCAGTTCTTC.

The table lists this clonotype with many counts. The J gene is TRBJ2-3, the V gene TRBV3-1; 9 bases line up with TRBD1. Germline V gene lookup returns CDR1 LGHDT and CDR2 YNNKEL (reference sequence). Germline trimming cut 0 bases from V and 6 bases from J; bases unmatched to any gene: 7. The CDR3 is 16 residues long. CDR3 nucleotides: TGTGCCAGCAGCCAAGATCTGGGGACAGGGTACGATACGCAGTATTTT. Its protein is CASSQDLGTGYDTQYF.

Only a few counts were recorded for this clonotype. The chain couples TRBV11-2 to TRBJ2-7; the D gene is possibly TRBD1 (5 bases). With 5 bases removed from V and 5 bases from J, the gap between germline ends came to 13 bases. The CDR3 totals 13 residues. CDR1 is SGHAT and CDR2 is FQNNGV in the germline V gene. Here the CDR3 reads CASSQDKGNEQYF. The CDR3 DNA reads as TGTGCCAGCAGCCAAGATAAGGGGAACGAGCAGTACTTC.

The sample holds many counts of this clonotype. The chain has TRBV13 and TRBJ1-2; D ambiguous. The V gene's germline CDR1 is PRHDT and CDR2 FYEKMQ (reference sequence). Trimming took off 1 base at V and 1 base at J, with 1 base between the two ends. The CDR3 sequence is 12 residues long. CDR3 in amino acids: CASSLVNYGYTF. The CDR3, as DNA: TGTGCCAGCAGCTTAGTTAACTATGGCTACACCTTC.

This clonotype came up a few times. This rearrangement joins TRBV27 to TRBJ1-2, with D possibly being TRBD1 (6 bases). The V end was cut by 6 bases, the J end by 8 bases, with 22 bases between. Germline CDR1 and CDR2: MNHEY and SMNVEV (reference sequence). The CDR3 is 15 residues long. The CDR3, as DNA: TGTGCCAGCAGCCCCTTGCAACAGGGAGTTAAGGGCTACACCTTC. It translates to CASSPLQQGVKGYTF.

The V call is TRBV5-4, the J call TRBJ2-7; 7 bases are shared with TRBD1. Trimming removed 4 bases from V and 2 bases from J; junction bases left unmatched: 6. Germline loops: CDR1 SGHNT, CDR2 YYREEE (reference sequence). The CDR3 has 14 amino acids. CDR3: CASSRDSATYEQYF. For the CDR3, the DNA is TGTGCCAGCAGCCGGGACAGCGCAACCTACGAGCAGTACTTC.

This clonotype was seen many times. The chain combines TRBV3-1 with TRBJ2-7, with TRBD2 matching over 8 bases. The CDR3 sequence is 15 residues long. V trimming: 3 bases; J trimming: 2 bases; junction bases outside the gene matches: 6. Per germline, CDR1 LGHDT and CDR2 YNNKEL (reference sequence). The CDR3 loop reads CASSQPGLGTYEQYF. The CDR3 bases are TGTGCCAGCAGCCAGCCGGGACTAGGAACCTACGAGCAGTACTTC.

The CDR3 DNA is TGCAGTTCGAGGGGGGGACTAGCCAAAAACATTCAGTACTTC. Translation gives CSSRGGLAKNIQYF. The rearrangement links TRBV20-1 to TRBJ2-4; TRBD2 is a possible D gene (7 bases). V shed 8 bases and J shed 0 bases, with 14 bases lying between them. CDR3 size: 14 residues. From germline, CDR1 is DFQATT and CDR2 SNEGSKA (reference sequence).

The rearrangement uses TRBV9 and TRBJ2-3; no reliable D call. Trimming cost V 0 bases and J 0 bases, with 8 bases left between them. CDR1 SGDLS and CDR2 YYNGEE come from the germline V gene. This CDR3 has 15 residues. As DNA, the CDR3 is TGTGCCAGCAGCGTAGATATTGAGAGCACAGATACGCAGTATTTT. Translating it yields CASSVDIESTDTQYF. Full variable domain (rest looked up from reference TRBV9 and TRBJ2-3): DSGVTQTPKHLITATGQRVTLRCSPRSGDLSVYWYQQSLDQGLQFLIQYYNGEERAKGNILERFSAQQFPDLHSELNLSSLELGDSALYFCASSVDIESTDTQYFGPGTRLTVL.

The chain uses TRBV13 and TRBJ2-1, with 12 positions matching TRBD2. This CDR3 is 16 amino acids long. V trimming: 5 bases; J trimming: 10 bases; junction bases outside the gene matches: 12. Germline CDR1 is PRHDT and CDR2 is FYEKMQ (reference sequence). The CDR3 protein is CASSSNLAGGPWEQFF. In DNA form, the CDR3 reads TGTGCCAGCAGCAGCAATCTAGCGGGAGGGCCGTGGGAGCAGTTCTTC.

With respect to this clonotype: A much more abundant neighbour one base away suggests this may be a read error. J is TRBJ1-3 and V is TRBV11-2; 8 bases align to TRBD1. The CDR3 spans 14 residues. J was trimmed by 2 bases and V by 8 bases; bases with no gene match: 5. Germline CDR1 is SGHAT and CDR2 is FQNNGV. The CDR3 DNA reads TGTGCCAGCCAAGAGACAGGGGCTGGAAACACCATATATTTT. Its protein product is CASQETGAGNTIYF. Based on the CDR3 plus reference TRBV11-2 and TRBJ1-3, the full variable domain is EAGVAQSPRYKIIEKRQSVAFWCNPISGHATLYWYQQILGQGPKLLIQFQNNGVVDDSQLPKDRFSAERLKGVDSTLKIQPAKLEDSAVYLCASQETGAGNTIYFGEGSWLTVV.

V is TRBV5-4 and J is TRBJ1-4, with TRBD1 as a possible D gene (6 bases). V gave up 0 bases and J gave up 5 bases, with 17 bases separating them. There are 17 residues in the CDR3. The V gene's germline CDR1 is SGHNT and CDR2 YYREEE (reference sequence). CDR3 bases: TGTGCCAGCAGCTTGGAGGGGGGCGCCGGGGGGAATGAAAAACTGTTTTTT. Its protein is CASSLEGGAGGNEKLFF. Based on the CDR3 plus reference TRBV5-4 and TRBJ1-4, the full variable domain is ETGVTQSPTHLIKTRGQQVTLRCSSQSGHNTVSWYQQALGQGPQFIFQYYREEENGRGNFPPRFSGLQFPNYSSELNVNALELDDSALYLCASSLEGGAGGNEKLFFGSGTQLSVL.

The genes are TRBV19 and TRBJ2-3; 11 bases align to TRBD2. The CDR3 has 18 amino acids. J lost 0 bases, V lost 2 bases, and 7 bases had no gene match. Germline-derived CDR1 and CDR2 are LNHDA and SQIVND (reference sequence). The CDR3 nucleotides are TGTGCCAGTAGTATATTGGGGGGACTAGCGGCTAGCACAGATACGCAGTATTTT. It codes for CASSILGGLAASTDTQYF.

This clonotype was detected many times. This chain links TRBV2 with TRBJ1-5; D uncertain. Per the germline V gene, CDR1 is SNHLY and CDR2 is FYNNEI. The CDR3 contains 13 residues. The germline V and J ends were trimmed by 8 bases and 5 bases, with 13 bases remaining between them. The CDR3 DNA reads TGTGCCAGCCGGGCCTTCTACGATCAGCCCCAGCATTTT. This encodes CASRAFYDQPQHF.

About this clonotype itself: A much larger clonotype is one base distant, so this may be a read error. The chain joins TRBV3-1 to TRBJ1-1; possible D gene TRBD1, 6 bases. CDR1 is LGHDT, CDR2 YNNKEL, per germline (reference sequence). Trimming took off 1 base at V and 10 bases at J, with 22 bases between the two ends. The CDR3 loop spans 16 amino acids. The CDR3 DNA is TGTGCCAGCAGCCAAGGGGGTGCAAGGGGGGTATCTAGAGCTTTCTTT. Its translation: CASSQGGARGVSRAFF.

The V gene is TRBV5-1, the J gene TRBJ2-5; 10 positions match TRBD2. V dropped 4 bases and J dropped 1; count of bases not matched to a gene: 7. The CDR3 totals 16 residues. Looked up from germline, CDR1 is SGHRS and CDR2 is YFSETQ. CDR3 sequence reads: CASSTGVAGGQETQYF. CDR3 coding DNA: TGCGCCAGCAGCACCGGGGTAGCGGGAGGCCAAGAGACCCAGTACTTC.

V usage is TRBV20-1 and J usage is TRBJ2-5; D is uncertain. Trimming took off 3 bases at V and 3 bases at J, with 5 bases between the two ends. In germline, CDR1 is DFQATT, CDR2 SNEGSKA (reference sequence). This CDR3 comprises 11 residues. The CDR3 loop reads CSARAEETQYF. As DNA, the CDR3 is TGCAGTGCTAGGGCCGAAGAGACCCAGTACTTC.

CDR3 amino acids: CASSYAGLAGGHTNEQFF. CDR3 in DNA: TGTGCCAGCAGTTACGCGGGACTAGCGGGAGGCCACACGAATGAGCAGTTCTTC. J is TRBJ2-1 and V is TRBV28; TRBD2 matches 15 bases. There are 18 residues in the CDR3. The ends lost 4 bases at V and 7 bases at J; junction bases unmatched: 11. Germline V gene lookup returns CDR1 MDHEN and CDR2 SYDVKM.

The chain is built from TRBV4-1 and TRBJ2-7; possible D gene TRBD2, 5 bases. CDR3 length: 14 amino acids. V was pared by 4 bases and J by 4 bases, with 14 bases between. The germline gives CDR1 MGHRA, CDR2 YSYEKL. CDR3 nucleotide sequence: TGCGCCAGCAGCCCTCCGGGAAACTTGTACGAGCAGTACTTC. Translation: CASSPPGNLYEQYF.

The sample holds many counts of this clonotype. V is TRBV12-3 or TRBV12-4 and J is TRBJ2-5, with no clear D. This CDR3 region has 12 residues. Trimming left V 6 bases short and J 1 base short, with 6 bases between. The CDR3 reads CASSPIQETQYF. The CDR3 bases are TGTGCCAGCAGCCCCATCCAAGAGACCCAGTACTTC.

This clonotype appeared a few times. The CDR3 DNA sequence: TGTGCCACCAGTGATCCCCTCGGACTAGCGGGAGGGCCAAGCTCCTACAATGAGCAGTTCTTC. Translating gives CATSDPLGLAGGPSSYNEQFF. The chain recombines TRBV24-1 with TRBJ2-1; TRBD2 agrees at 15 bases. Germline V gene lookup returns CDR1 KGHDR and CDR2 SFDVKD. The V gene end was trimmed by 3 bases and the J gene end by 0 bases; junction bases not matched to a gene: 11. The CDR3 loop spans 21 amino acids.

The gene calls are TRBV29-1 and TRBJ1-1; D call uncertain. Trimming left V 8 bases short and J 1 base short, with 14 bases between. This CDR3 contains 13 residues. Germline V CDR1 and CDR2: SQVTM, ANQGSEA. The CDR3: CSCWEVGNTEAFF. The CDR3 bases are TGCAGCTGCTGGGAGGTTGGGAACACTGAAGCTTTCTTT. Using reference TRBV29-1 and TRBJ1-1 for the parts outside the CDR3, the full variable domain is SAVISQKPSRDICQRGTSLTIQCQVDSQVTMMFWYRQQPGQSLTLIATANQGSEATYESGFVIDKFPISRPNLTFSTLTVSNMSPEDSSIYLCSCWEVGNTEAFFGQGTRLTVV.